This T cell receptor (beta chain) was found in a study of shared clonotypes between healthy human individuals (dated by TCRdb to the early 2020s). Background on the whole study: A few men and a couple of women, aged 18 to 49 years, made up the cohort. Per donor, three plates each were used for CD4 naive and CD4 memory, two for CD8 naive, and one for CD8 memory. To estimate repertoire size and how much clonotype sharing occurs between individuals, the study deeply sequenced the blood TCR repertoires of five healthy adults. Libraries were prepared and TCR repertoires were sequenced by different laboratories using diverse techniques, in order to increase sequencing depth and limit assay-specific biases. Each donor's leukapheresis produced roughly between roughly 0.85 and 10 billion PBMCs.

Broader findings and caveats from the paper: Because the study included a small number of donors, the genetic and exposure-history diversity represented was limited. Compared with non-shared clonotypes, the clonotypes found in all four sorted-subset donors had higher generation probabilities. Sampling was restricted to blood, and TCR repertoires in tissues likely differ from the TCR repertoires found in blood. Naive subsets generally had larger estimated clonotype richness than memory subsets did. Based on pairwise subsampling, the degree of clonotype sharing among donors was expected to be affected by sequencing depth. About 4.5% of naive CD4, 3.5% of naive CD8, roughly 2.4% of memory CD4, and around 0.42% of memory CD8 clonotypes were shared across a handful of donors. Even with the large sequencing depth, rarefaction of the sorted-subset datasets indicated that sequencing was incomplete.

CD8 naive samples were CD45RO-negative cells positively selected for CCR7, giving a CD45RA+CCR7+ population that excluded TemRA cells. The donors were healthy, HIV-negative adults who had no recently reported acute infections or vaccinations. Only Caucasian adults living in Nashville, Tennessee, USA were represented among the donors. Blood was obtained by leukapheresis, after which PBMCs were separated by Ficoll-Histopaque density gradient centrifugation and cryopreserved in liquid nitrogen vapor phase. Analytical flow cytometry was used to check the purity and quantity of every magnetically sorted T cell population. Genomic DNA was isolated from every sorted fraction and measured by UV absorbance on a Nanodrop 2000c. Using the deep immunoSEQ assay, multiplex PCR amplified TCR CDR3 regions from genomic DNA. Extracted genomic DNA from each cell subset was distributed evenly across all wells of several immunoSEQ 96-well plates, and each plate was treated as a replicate. For sorted subsets, approximately 200 ng of genomic DNA, equivalent to roughly 33,000 T cell genomes, went into each replicate PCR. Purified libraries were quantified with a Qubit 3.0 fluorometer, sized on a Bioanalyzer 2100, and re-quantified with the KAPA Library Quantification kit. Every immunoSEQ 96-well plate was sequenced on a dedicated single-read 150-cycle Illumina NextSeq 550 flow cell. Turning to the authors' computational methods: Because only junctional sequences without quality scores were contained in the immunoSEQ output, filtering matching that applied to full-length reads could not be performed. Sequences were annotated with PyIR, a Python wrapper for IgBLAST v1.9, and V/J genes and CDR3 were assigned using IMGT germline references. Any read was removed if the V/J assignment was weak (E-value above 1e-6), the CDR3 was missing, or the read contained stop codons, out-of-frame junctions, or ambiguous translated residues. A V3J clonotype was defined by an identical inferred V gene, J gene, and CDR3 amino acid sequence. Percentage overlap between repertoires was calculated by dividing the number of shared unique clonotypes by the size of the smaller repertoire. Richness of each repertoire was evaluated using RTK rarefaction, the Chao1 estimator, and Recon v2.1 estimates of unobserved clonotypes. OLGA was used to compute generation probabilities for all TCRbeta clonotypes that the gDNA method yielded from several donors. TCRdb retrieved this table from immuneACCESS and kept in-frame rearrangements only. Not all clones are present; in checked studies, unresolved V genes account for under half, and no reason is known for the remainder. D and trimming come from the DNA, and the V and J calls and clone size come from that table. This sample lists about 1,800,000 clones; about 95% were detected once. Approximately 1.2% of the sample belongs to the ten largest clones.

The CDR3 goes from the cysteine to the phenylalanine over 16 residues. The CDR3 DNA has 48 bases and is translated from base 1. From the germline V gene, CDR1 is MDHEN and CDR2 is SYDVKM. Trimming takes 8 bases from V and 3 bases from J, and the germline ends sit 19 bases apart. As to this clone: What this receptor recognizes is not known. It has no much larger one-base neighbor in the sample; base qualities were not kept.

Material: naive CD8+ T cells sorted from blood. The cell subset or site label, read with the paper, signifies: CD45RA+CCR7+. The rearranged segments are TRBV28 and TRBJ2-2, and the D gene may be TRBD2, 7 bases matching. This TCR was recovered from a young man in good health. The sequence in DNA is TGTGCCAGCCAGGGGTCGGGCGGGGGTGACACCGGGGAGCTGTTTTTT. It is translated as CASQGSGGGDTGELFF.